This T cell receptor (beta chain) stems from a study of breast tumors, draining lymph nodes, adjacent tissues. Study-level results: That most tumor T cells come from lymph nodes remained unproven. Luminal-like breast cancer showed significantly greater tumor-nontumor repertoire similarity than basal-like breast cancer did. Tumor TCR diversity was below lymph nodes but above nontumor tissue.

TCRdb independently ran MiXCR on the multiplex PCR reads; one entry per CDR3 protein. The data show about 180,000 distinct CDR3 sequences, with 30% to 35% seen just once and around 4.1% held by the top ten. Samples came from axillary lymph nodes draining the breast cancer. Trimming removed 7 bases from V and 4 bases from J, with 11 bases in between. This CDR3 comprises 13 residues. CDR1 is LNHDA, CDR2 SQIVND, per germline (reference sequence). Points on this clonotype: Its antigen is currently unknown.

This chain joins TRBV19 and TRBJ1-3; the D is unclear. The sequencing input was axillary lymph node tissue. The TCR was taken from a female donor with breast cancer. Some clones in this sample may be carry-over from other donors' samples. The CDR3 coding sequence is TGTGCCAGTAAGCCTAGGTCAGGAAACACCATATATTTT. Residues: CASKPRSGNTIYF. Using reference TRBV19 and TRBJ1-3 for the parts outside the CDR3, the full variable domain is DGGITQSPKYLFRKEGQNVTLSCEQNLNHDAMYWYRQDPGQGLRLIYYSQIVNDFQKGDIAEGYSVSREKKESFPLTVTSAQKNPTAFYLCASKPRSGNTIYFGEGSWLTVV.